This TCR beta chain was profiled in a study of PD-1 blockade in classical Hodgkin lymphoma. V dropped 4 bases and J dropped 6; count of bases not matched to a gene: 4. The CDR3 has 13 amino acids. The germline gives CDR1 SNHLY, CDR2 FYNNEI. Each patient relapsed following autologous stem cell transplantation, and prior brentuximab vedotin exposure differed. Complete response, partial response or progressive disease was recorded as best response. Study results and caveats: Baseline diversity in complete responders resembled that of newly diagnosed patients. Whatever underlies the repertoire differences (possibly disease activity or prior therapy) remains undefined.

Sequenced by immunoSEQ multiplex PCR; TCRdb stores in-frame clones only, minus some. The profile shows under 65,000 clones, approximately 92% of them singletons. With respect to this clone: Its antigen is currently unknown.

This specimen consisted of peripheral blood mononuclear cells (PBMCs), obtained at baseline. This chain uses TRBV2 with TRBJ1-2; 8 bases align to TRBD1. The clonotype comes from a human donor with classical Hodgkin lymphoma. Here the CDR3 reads CASSAGTGHGYTF. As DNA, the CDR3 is TGTGCCAGCAGTGCGGGGACAGGACATGGCTACACCTTC.